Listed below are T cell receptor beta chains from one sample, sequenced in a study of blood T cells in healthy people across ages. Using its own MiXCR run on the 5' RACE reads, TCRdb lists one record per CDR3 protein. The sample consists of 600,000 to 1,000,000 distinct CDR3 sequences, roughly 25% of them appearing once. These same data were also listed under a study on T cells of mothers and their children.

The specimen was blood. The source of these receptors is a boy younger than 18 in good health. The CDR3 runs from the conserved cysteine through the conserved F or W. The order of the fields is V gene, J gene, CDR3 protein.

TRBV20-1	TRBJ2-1	CSAWDNKYLGDEQFF
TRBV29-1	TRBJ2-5	CSVETGTGQTQYF
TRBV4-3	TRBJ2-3	CASSRDAGLAGLISTDTQYF
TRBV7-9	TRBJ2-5	CASSLSASPLETQYF
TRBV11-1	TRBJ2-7	CASSFTGAYEQYF
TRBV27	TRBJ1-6	CASRKIGGLDNSPLHF
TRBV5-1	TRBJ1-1	CASSSRTVDPFRSEAFF
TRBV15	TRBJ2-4	CATSGPGTQAKNIQYF
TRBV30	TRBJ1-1	CAWSIELVRGTEAFF
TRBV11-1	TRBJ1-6	CASSPTGQALDF
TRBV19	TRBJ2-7	CASSIGSGGPDYEQYF
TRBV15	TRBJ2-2	CATSEKAGGTGRTGELFF
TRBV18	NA	CASSPGLAGSYEQFF
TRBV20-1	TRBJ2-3	CSAPPMDRGWTDTQYF
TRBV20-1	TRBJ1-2	CSARPGQVEAGYTF
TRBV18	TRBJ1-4	CTSSGTGSANEKLFF
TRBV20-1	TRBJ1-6	CSARDLGTQPPNSPLHF
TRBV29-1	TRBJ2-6	CSVVFSNSGANVLTF
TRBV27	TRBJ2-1	CASRPLGVSEQFF
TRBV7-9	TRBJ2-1	CASSLLDRHRSYNEQFF
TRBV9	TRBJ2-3	CASSVGSSVTDTQYF
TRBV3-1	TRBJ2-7	CASSLGTSGRFRAYEQYF
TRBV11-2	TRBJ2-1	CASRTWGTYTYNEQFF
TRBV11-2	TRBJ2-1	CASSLEQGDRGNEQFF
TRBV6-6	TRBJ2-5	CASRPAQGGETQYF
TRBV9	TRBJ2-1	CASSQRSMYWGESYNEQFF
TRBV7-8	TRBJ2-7	CASSLALSASF
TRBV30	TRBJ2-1	CAWSLAGYEQFF
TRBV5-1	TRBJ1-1	CASIRDGGMDTEAFF
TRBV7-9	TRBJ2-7	CASSWDLSPYEQYF
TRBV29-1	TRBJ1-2	CSVGGGSDYGYTF
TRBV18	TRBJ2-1	CASSPGGGAIEQFF
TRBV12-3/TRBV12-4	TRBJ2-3	CASSQMTVSTDMQYF
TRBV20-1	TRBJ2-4	CSARIRDRGMNIQYF
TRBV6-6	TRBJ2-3	CASSRGFQDTQYF
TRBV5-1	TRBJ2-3	CASSLGASTDTQYF
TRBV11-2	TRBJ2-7	CASSARPGEQYF
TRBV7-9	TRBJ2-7	CASSSAGSYEQYF
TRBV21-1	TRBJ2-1	CASSKEGDRAHNEQFF
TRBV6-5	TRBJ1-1	CASSYSNGMNTEAFF
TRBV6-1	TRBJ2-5	CASSEAGTGGWEETQYF
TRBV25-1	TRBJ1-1	CASSETGRAYGAFF
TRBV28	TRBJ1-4	CASSLDRGGKLFF
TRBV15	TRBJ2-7	CATSRDPYEQYF
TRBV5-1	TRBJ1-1	CASSLGLRTGGYTEAFF
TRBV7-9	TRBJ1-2	CASSLEGQGHDYTF
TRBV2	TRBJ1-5	CASRDRWGSNQPQHF